A selection of T cell receptor beta chains follows, all from one sample in a study of blood T cell repertoires in COVID-19. The protocol was immunoSEQ multiplex PCR, while the TCRdb copy is restricted to in-frame clones and leaves out a portion. The sample has some 73,000 clones; approximately 85% are singletons. Sequencing used peripheral blood. The source of these receptors is a man aged 45-60 years with COVID-19, enrolled during active disease. CDR3s include the opening cysteine and the closing phenylalanine or tryptophan. The D gene is left open where the match is weak. Only some rows state a clone size, as once, few, many or a class for expanded clones.

d_gene	v_gene	abundance	j_gene	CDR3aa	CDR3nt
TRBD2	TRBV11-2	NA	TRBJ2-1	CASSLSGRAHEQFF	TGTGCCAGCAGCCTTAGCGGGAGGGCCCATGAGCAGTTCTTC
NA	TRBV5-4	NA	TRBJ2-1	CASSPYSSSYNEQFF	TGTGCCAGCAGCCCCTACTCGAGCTCCTACAATGAGCAGTTCTTC
NA	TRBV29-1	NA	TRBJ2-5	CSVERRAVEETQYF	TGCAGCGTTGAAAGGAGGGCAGTGGAAGAGACCCAGTACTTC
NA	TRBV7-2	NA	TRBJ1-1	CASSLGGSNTEAFF	TGTGCCAGCAGCTTGGGGGGGTCGAACACTGAAGCTTTCTTT
TRBD2	TRBV5-4	NA	TRBJ2-2	CASSGGGGSPSVSTGELFF	TGTGCCAGCAGCGGCGGGGGGGGATCCCCGTCTGTTTCCACCGGGGAGCTGTTTTTT
NA	TRBV29-1	NA	TRBJ2-2	CSVADTGELFF	TGCAGCGTTGCGGACACCGGGGAGCTGTTTTTT
TRBD1	TRBV15	NA	TRBJ1-5	CATSTRTGASQPQHF	TGTGCCACCAGCACGAGGACAGGGGCGAGTCAGCCCCAGCATTTT
NA	TRBV6-5	NA	TRBJ2-1	CASSVGTPGTNEQFF	TGTGCCAGCAGCGTCGGGACACCGGGAACCAATGAGCAGTTCTTC
NA	TRBV28	NA	TRBJ2-7	CASSLEVPFVYEQYF	TGTGCCAGCAGTTTAGAGGTCCCGTTCGTCTACGAGCAGTACTTC
NA	TRBV24-1	NA	TRBJ2-2	CATSAAGTFTGELFF	TGTGCCACCAGTGCCGCGGGCACATTCACCGGGGAGCTGTTTTTT
TRBD1	TRBV19	once	TRBJ2-6	CASRGGRGQGSGANVLTF	TGTGCCAGTCGTGGGGGTAGGGGACAGGGATCTGGGGCCAACGTCCTGACTTTC
TRBD1	TRBV28	NA	TRBJ1-1	CASSSSGTGNTEAFF	TGTGCCAGCAGTTCCTCCGGGACAGGGAACACTGAAGCTTTCTTT
NA	TRBV4-2	NA	TRBJ1-5	CASSQDSQNQPQHF	TGTGCCAGCAGCCAAGACTCCCAGAATCAGCCCCAGCATTTT
NA	TRBV29-1	few	TRBJ1-3	CSVAASSGNTIYF	TGCAGCGTGGCGGCGAGCTCTGGAAACACCATATATTTT
TRBD1	TRBV10-3	NA	TRBJ1-2	CAIRGTETNYGYTF	TGTGCCATCAGGGGGACAGAAACTAACTATGGCTACACCTTC
TRBD1	TRBV30	NA	TRBJ2-4	CAWRGQSNGNIQYF	TGTGCCTGGAGGGGACAGTCCAACGGGAACATTCAGTACTTC
NA	TRBV6-5	NA	TRBJ1-5	CASTSGKNQPQHF	TGTGCCAGCACCTCGGGAAAGAATCAGCCCCAGCATTTT
TRBD2	TRBV6-5	NA	TRBJ2-1	CASSPTGTSHNEQFF	TGTGCCAGCAGTCCAACCGGGACTAGCCACAATGAGCAGTTCTTC
TRBD1	TRBV18	NA	TRBJ2-3	CASFEQGATDTQYF	TGTGCCAGCTTTGAACAGGGGGCCACAGATACGCAGTATTTT
NA	TRBV28	once	TRBJ1-2	CASSFGTPYGYTF	TGTGCCAGCAGTTTCGGGACTCCCTATGGCTACACCTTC
TRBD2	TRBV28	once	TRBJ2-4	CASSLRLAQNIQYF	TGTGCCAGCAGTTTGAGACTAGCCCAAAACATTCAGTACTTC
NA	TRBV14	NA	TRBJ2-3	CASSHELALDTQYF	TGTGCCAGCAGCCATGAACTAGCTCTGGATACGCAGTATTTT
TRBD2	TRBV2	NA	TRBJ2-3	CASSGLGTSGRRADTQYF	TGTGCCAGCAGTGGGTTAGGGACTAGCGGGAGAAGAGCAGATACGCAGTATTTT
TRBD2	TRBV5-6	once	TRBJ2-7	CAIWGTSGRRVYEQYF	TGTGCCATATGGGGTACTAGCGGGAGAAGGGTCTACGAGCAGTACTTC
NA	TRBV6-5	NA	TRBJ1-1	CASRLAAPLNTEAFF	TGTGCCAGCCGCCTAGCAGCCCCATTGAACACTGAAGCTTTCTTT
NA	TRBV10-3	once	TRBJ1-1	CAISESTAGEAFF	TGTGCCATCAGTGAGTCCACTGCGGGAGAAGCTTTCTTT
TRBD2	TRBV11-2	NA	TRBJ2-5	CASSLEAGGETQYF	TGTGCCAGCAGCTTAGAGGCGGGAGGAGAGACCCAGTACTTC
NA	TRBV28	NA	TRBJ1-4	CASSLVAGRDEKLFF	TGTGCCAGCAGTTTAGTCGCGGGGCGGGATGAAAAACTGTTTTTT
NA	TRBV5-8	NA	TRBJ1-2	CASSLTGRGNYGYTF	TGTGCCAGCAGCTTGACGGGGAGGGGGAACTATGGCTACACCTTC
TRBD1	TRBV19	NA	TRBJ1-1	CASGRQGVTEAFF	TGTGCCAGTGGGAGACAGGGAGTAACTGAAGCTTTCTTT
TRBD1	TRBV24-1	NA	TRBJ2-7	CATSESQGTYEQYF	TGTGCCACCAGTGAGTCACAGGGGACCTACGAGCAGTACTTC
NA	TRBV11-2	NA	TRBJ1-4	CASSIRVREEVFF	TGTGCCAGCAGCATCCGTGTGAGGGAAGAAGTGTTTTTT
NA	TRBV3-1/TRBV3-2	NA	TRBJ1-5	CASSQDLREGQPQHF	TGTGCCAGCAGCCAAGATCTGAGGGAAGGGCAGCCCCAGCATTTT
NA	TRBV28	few	TRBJ2-5	CAIGEGGGETQYF	TGTGCCATCGGCGAGGGGGGAGGGGAGACCCAGTACTTC
TRBD2	TRBV30	NA	TRBJ2-3	CAWSVRTSGGQYF	TGTGCCTGGAGTGTACGGACTAGCGGTGGGCAGTATTTT
NA	TRBV28	few	TRBJ2-7	CASSNRVGQDNEQYF	TGTGCCAGCAGTAATCGGGTTGGGCAGGACAACGAGCAGTACTTC
TRBD2	TRBV10-3	NA	TRBJ2-1	CAISEARLAESRYEQFF	TGTGCCATCAGTGAAGCGCGACTAGCGGAAAGTCGTTATGAGCAGTTCTTC